This paragraph reports one T cell receptor beta chain. Its antigen is as yet unknown. This record comes from a study of vaccination and CD4 T cells after COVID-19. Documented treatment: approximately nine-day PBMC culture with coronavirus spike peptide pools or control peptides (ViraFEST assay). CDR1 and CDR2 from the germline V gene are SNHLY and FYNNEI. CDR3 length: 13 amino acids. V lost 4 bases, J lost 2 bases, and 0 bases stayed unmatched. Sequenced with the Oncomine TCR Beta short-read assay was DNA taken from cultured CD4+ T cells. TCRdb independently ran MiXCR on the PCR reads; one entry per CDR3 protein. The sample contains about 12,000 distinct CDR3 sequences, 59% of which appear only once.

The chain couples TRBV2 to TRBJ2-5, with TRBD1 matching over 8 bases. The sequence derives from a human donor who had recovered from COVID-19. Material: CD4+ T cells from blood, cultured in vitro. The CDR3 DNA is TGTGCCAGCAGTGGGGACAGGCAAGAGACCCAGTACTTC. Translating gives CASSGDRQETQYF.